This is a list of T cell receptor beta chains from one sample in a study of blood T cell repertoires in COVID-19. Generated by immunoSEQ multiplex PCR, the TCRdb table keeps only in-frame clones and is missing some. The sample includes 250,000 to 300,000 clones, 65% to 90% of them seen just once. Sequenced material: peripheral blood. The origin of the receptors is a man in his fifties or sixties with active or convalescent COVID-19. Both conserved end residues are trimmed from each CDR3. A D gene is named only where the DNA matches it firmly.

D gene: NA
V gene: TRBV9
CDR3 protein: ASSVGPQNSGNTIY

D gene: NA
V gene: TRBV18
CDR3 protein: ASWRGDTEAF

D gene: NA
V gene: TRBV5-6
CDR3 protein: ASSLRAGVMKTQY

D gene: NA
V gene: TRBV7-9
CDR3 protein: ASSLSSGYTGELF

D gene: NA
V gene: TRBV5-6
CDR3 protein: ASSWRTVSYEQY

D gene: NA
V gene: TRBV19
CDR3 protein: ASSINRGLYGYT

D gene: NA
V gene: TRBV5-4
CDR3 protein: ASSLEAGTNNEQF

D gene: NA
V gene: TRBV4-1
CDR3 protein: ASSLKRLWDTDNYGYT

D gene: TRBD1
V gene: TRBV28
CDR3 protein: ASSSGQGSYNEQF

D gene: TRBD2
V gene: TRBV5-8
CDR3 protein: ASSLGEREGSRLSQY

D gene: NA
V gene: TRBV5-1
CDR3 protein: ASSSGASQETQY

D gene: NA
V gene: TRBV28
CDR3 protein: ASSFGDLLGKLF

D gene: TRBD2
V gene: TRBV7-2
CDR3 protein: ASSLGTNPRETQY

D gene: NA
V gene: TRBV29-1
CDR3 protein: SVVQGRRDSPLH

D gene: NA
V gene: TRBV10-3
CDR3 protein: AISLDRYTMD

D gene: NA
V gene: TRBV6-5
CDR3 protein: ASSYSAGTNNEKLF

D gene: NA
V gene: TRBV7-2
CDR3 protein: ASSPRLSYGYT

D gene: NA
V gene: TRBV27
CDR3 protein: ASSLSSQTSYNEQF

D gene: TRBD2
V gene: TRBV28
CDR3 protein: ASSPGLAGGLYEQY

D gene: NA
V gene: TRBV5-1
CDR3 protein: ASAPQFPILYGYT

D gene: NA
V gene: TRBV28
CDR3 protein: ASSPYPNTIY

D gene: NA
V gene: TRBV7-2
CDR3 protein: ASSLRDSQETQY

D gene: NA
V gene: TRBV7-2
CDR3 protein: ASSGPGGEQF

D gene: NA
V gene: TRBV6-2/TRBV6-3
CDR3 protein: ASSYISGGQSNQPQH

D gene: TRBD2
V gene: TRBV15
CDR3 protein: ATSLGVAGIQETQY

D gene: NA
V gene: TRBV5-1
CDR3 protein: ASSVGGLLGNTIY

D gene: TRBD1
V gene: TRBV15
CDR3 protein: ATNKDRVGEQY

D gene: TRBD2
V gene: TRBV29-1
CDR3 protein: SVEVVGTSGPSTDTQY

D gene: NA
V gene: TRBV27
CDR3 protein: ASRWTATNEKLF

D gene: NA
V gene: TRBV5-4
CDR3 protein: ASSSPGRGRNTEAF

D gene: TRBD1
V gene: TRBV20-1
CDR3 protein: SASRGLGPSTDTQY

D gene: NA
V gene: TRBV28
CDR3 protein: ASYPGTRWGEQY

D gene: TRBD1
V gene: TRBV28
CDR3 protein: ASSQGQGYLAEAF

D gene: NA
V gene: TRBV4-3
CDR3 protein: ASSPSRSGETQY

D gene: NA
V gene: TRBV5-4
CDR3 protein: ASSPFRSGDTQY

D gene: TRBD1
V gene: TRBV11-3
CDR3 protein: ASRQGTTGELF

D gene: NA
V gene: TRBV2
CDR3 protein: ASSGEVAQPQH

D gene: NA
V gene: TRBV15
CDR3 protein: ATSSREPANEQF

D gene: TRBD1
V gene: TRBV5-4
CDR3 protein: ASSVGTDMGYGYT

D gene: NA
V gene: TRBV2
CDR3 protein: ASTRAGDLRETQY

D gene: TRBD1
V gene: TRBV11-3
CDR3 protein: ASSPGGRGRGNIQY

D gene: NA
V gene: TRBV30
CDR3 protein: AWREGGAVEQF

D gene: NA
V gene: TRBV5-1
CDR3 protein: ASLEGNSGANVLT

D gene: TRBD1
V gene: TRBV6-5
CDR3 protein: ASSYSQGQVLYEQY

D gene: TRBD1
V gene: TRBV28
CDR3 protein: ASSLVAYTGGQDGYT

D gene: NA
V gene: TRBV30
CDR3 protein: AWSVSYTSLEQY

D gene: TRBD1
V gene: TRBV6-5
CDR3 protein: ASSYLGQGANTEAF

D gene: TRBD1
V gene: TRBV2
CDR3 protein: ASSVWDSNNEKLF

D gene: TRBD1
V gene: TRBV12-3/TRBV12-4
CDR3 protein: ASGTGVGQPQH

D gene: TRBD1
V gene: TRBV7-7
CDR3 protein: ASSVRTGGEQF

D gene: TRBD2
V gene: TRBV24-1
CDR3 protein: ATSDRSGSKSDTQY

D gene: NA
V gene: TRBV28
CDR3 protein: ASSFRLVHGYNEQF

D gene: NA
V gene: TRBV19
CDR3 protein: ASSSGQSKAF

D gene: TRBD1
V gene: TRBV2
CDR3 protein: ASLRQGSTDTQY

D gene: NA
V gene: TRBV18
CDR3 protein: ASSLTQGRGYT

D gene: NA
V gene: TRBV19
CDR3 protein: ASRGGGSPPQH

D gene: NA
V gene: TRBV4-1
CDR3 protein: ASSLLWDGRNTEAF

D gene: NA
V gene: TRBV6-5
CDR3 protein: ASSYSTGDGYT

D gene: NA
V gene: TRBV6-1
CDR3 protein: ASSESNNQPQH